The 11 T cell receptor beta chains in this list originate from one sample, sequenced in a study of blood T cell repertoires in COVID-19. Measured with immunoSEQ multiplex PCR; TCRdb has only the in-frame clones, and not every one. The sample lists some 150,000 clones; about 89% were seen once. Sequenced: peripheral blood. The receptors come from a man between 65 and 85 years old with acute or convalescent COVID-19.

The chain employs TRBV5-4 and TRBJ1-2; TRBD1 matches 9 bases. The ends lost 2 bases at V and 6 bases at J; junction bases unmatched: 5. Germline-derived CDR1 and CDR2 are SGHNT and YYREEE (reference sequence). The CDR3 totals 14 residues. CDR3 sequence (DNA): TGTGCCAGCAGCTTCCAGGGACAGGGTGATGGCTACACCTTC. This gives the protein CASSFQGQGDGYTF.

This chain links TRBV24-1 with TRBJ1-5; D is possibly TRBD1 (6 bases). V lost 3 bases and J 5 bases, leaving 7 bases between the germline ends. In germline, CDR1 is KGHDR, CDR2 SFDVKD. This CDR3 is built from 13 residues. CDR3 sequence (DNA): TGTGCCACCAGTGATCGACAGGATCAGCCCCAGCATTTT. This sequence encodes CATSDRQDQPQHF.

The V call is TRBV4-1, the J call TRBJ1-2; D remains unclear. Looked up from germline, CDR1 is MGHRA and CDR2 is YSYEKL. The V end lost 6 bases, the J end lost 5 bases, and 13 bases lay between the germline ends. This CDR3 has 13 amino acids. CDR3 sequence (DNA): TGCGCCAGCAGATTAAGGGAGGGATATGGCTACACCTTC. Its protein product is CASRLREGYGYTF.

This clone has just one count. The chain joins TRBV19 to TRBJ1-1, with D tentatively TRBD1 (6 bases). V was cut by 8 bases and J by 0 bases, with 13 bases left in between. The CDR3 is 14 residues long. The germline V gene encodes CDR1 LNHDA and CDR2 SQIVND (reference sequence). The CDR3 region is CASRTDLMNTEAFF. The CDR3 DNA reads as TGTGCCAGTCGGACAGACCTCATGAACACTGAAGCTTTCTTT.

This clone was detected a few times. V usage is TRBV7-9 and J usage is TRBJ2-3; D may be TRBD2 (5 bases). Per the germline V gene, CDR1 is SEHNR and CDR2 is FQNEAQ (reference sequence). V gave up 4 bases and J gave up 2 bases, with 13 bases separating them. This CDR3 region has 15 residues. CDR3 in DNA: TGTGCCAGCAGCTCCAGGTTGGAGGCCACAGATACGCAGTATTTT. Translating gives CASSSRLEATDTQYF.

The chain is built from TRBV5-6 and TRBJ2-3; weak D call: TRBD2 (5 bases). This CDR3 comprises 12 residues. Germline CDR1 SGHDT, CDR2 YYEEEE. V lost 0 bases, J lost 7 bases, and 6 bases lay in between. The CDR3 is CASSLGRNTQYF. CDR3 in DNA: TGTGCCAGCAGCTTGGGGAGGAATACGCAGTATTTT.

The rearrangement links TRBV7-9 to TRBJ1-4, with D possibly being TRBD1 (5 bases). Germline lookup yields CDR1 SEHNR and CDR2 FQNEAQ (reference sequence). V was trimmed by 3 bases and J by 10 bases, leaving 24 bases between them. CDR3 length: 17 amino acids. CDR3 amino acids: CASSFKGRTGRGGKLFF. The DNA for the CDR3 is TGTGCCAGCAGCTTCAAGGGCCGAACAGGCAGAGGCGGAAAACTGTTTTTT.

This clone appeared once. The rearrangement uses TRBV5-1 and TRBJ2-3, with TRBD2 as a possible D gene (6 bases). Germline assignment: CDR1 SGHRS and CDR2 YFSETQ. V lost 2 bases to trimming and J lost 0 bases, with 10 bases between them. The CDR3 consists of 15 residues. The CDR3 protein is CASSFLAHSTDTQYF. The DNA of the CDR3 is TGCGCCAGCAGCTTTCTAGCGCATAGCACAGATACGCAGTATTTT.

V gene TRBV7-2 combines with J gene TRBJ2-1, with D perhaps matching TRBD2 (6 bases). The germline CDR1 and CDR2 sequences are SGHTA and FQGNSA. The CDR3 is made up of 14 amino acids. V lost 2 bases and J lost 6, with 11 bases in between. The CDR3 sequence is CASSLLLAINEQFF. The CDR3 DNA reads TGTGCCAGCAGCTTATTACTAGCCATCAATGAGCAGTTCTTC. The full variable domain, in which reference TRBV7-2 and TRBJ2-1 provide the parts outside the CDR3, is GAGVSQSPSNKVTEKGKDVELRCDPISGHTALYWYRQSLGQGLEFLIYFQGNSAPDKSGLPSDRFSAERTGGSVSTLTIQRTQQEDSAVYLCASSLLLAINEQFFGPGTRLTVL.

V is TRBV30 and J is TRBJ2-7; 7 nucleotides line up with TRBD2. The germline V gene has CDR1 GTSNPN and CDR2 SVGIG (reference sequence). The CDR3 loop spans 16 amino acids. Trimming took 4 bases from V and 6 from J; bases not matched to a gene: 18. The CDR3 bases are TGTGCCTGGAACCCGGTGGAGCGGGGACCTACGGGCGAGCAGTACTTC. This codes for CAWNPVERGPTGEQYF.

V is TRBV30 and J is TRBJ2-2, with 10 bases identical to TRBD1. Germline-derived CDR1 and CDR2 are GTSNPN and SVGIG (reference sequence). The CDR3 sequence is 16 residues long. J was trimmed by 5 bases and V by 3 bases; bases with no gene match: 9. DNA of the CDR3: TGTGCCTGGAGCGACCTCCCGGGACAGGGGACCGGGGAGCTGTTTTTT. This encodes CAWSDLPGQGTGELFF.